The subject of this entry is one T cell receptor beta chain. This receptor's antigen is unknown. Base qualities are not recorded, but no much larger clone differs from it by a single base. According to the germline V gene (reference sequence), CDR1 reads GTSNPN and CDR2 reads SVGIG. Spanning cysteine to phenylalanine, the CDR3 consists of 13 amino acids. Only CDR3 DNA remains: 39 bases, in frame from the first base. Trimming costs V 1 base and J 5 bases, and their ends lie 11 bases apart. The data were taken from a study of T cells in localized non-small cell lung cancer (dated by TCRdb to about 2020). As for the study more broadly: T cell repertoires of fewer than 250 early-stage NSCLC patients were analyzed, with tumors being compared against uninvolved tumor-adjacent lungs. The cohort comprised some 240 treatment-naïve NSCLC patients with resected, localized lung tumors. The mean age of the NSCLC patients was about 62 years, with 130 or so men and around 100 women.

At diagnosis, tumor, uninvolved tumor-adjacent lung and peripheral blood were collected and then preserved as a mix of FFPE and fresh-frozen material. For TCR repertoire profiling, blood samples were analyzed in the form of peripheral blood mononuclear cells. The immunoSEQ Assay was used to sequence TCR beta CDR3 regions from DNA. The authors' pipeline ran thus. To compute T cell density, TCR beta template counts were normalized to usable DNA, which was estimated by amplifying housekeeping genes. The preseqR package was used to estimate richness by extrapolating to 400,000 templates for PBMC samples and to 120,000 templates for tissue samples. Clonality was defined as one minus Pielou's evenness. Differential abundance testing on productive amino-acid clonotypes, with a minimum total count of 5 and an alpha of 0.1, was used to identify tissue-enriched TCRs. The Jaccard Index and the Morisita Overlap Index were used to measure repertoire overlap between compartments. GLIPH grouped TCR beta CDR3s together with public tetramer-defined viral CDR3s, and a viral motif had to include at least three viral sequences and also show V-gene enrichment. In TCRdb, the immuneACCESS table is reduced to in-frame sequences with V and J assigned. These tables do not hold every clone; where another copy was compared, an unresolved V gene accounts for under half, and the others remain unexplained. V, J and clone size are taken as reported in that table, and D and trimming were inferred from the DNA itself. This sample has 75,000 to 80,000 clones in its table, and 85% to 90% of those were observed once. Less than 25% of the sample is taken by the ten largest.

The study at large found these results: Longer overall survival was associated with higher T cell density in blood, whereas shorter survival was associated with higher clonality in adjacent lung. Because multi-region tumor sequencing was not done, intratumor heterogeneity could not be ruled out. Uninvolved tumor-adjacent lung showed the highest T cell clonality, higher than tumor, which suggests more focused antigenic responses in the adjacent lung. Since the design was exploratory, TCR variables were selected using unadjusted p-values with no false-discovery rate correction. A median of roughly 60 of the top 100 tumor clones turned up in the paired uninvolved adjacent lung, and 25 to 35 of those clones also ranked among the top 100 of that same adjacent lung.

This sample comprised peripheral blood, obtained before any cancer treatment. The rearrangement combines TRBV30 with TRBJ1-1; D gene: possibly TRBD1, on 6 matching bases. The sequence came from a woman aged 35-75 years with stage I squamous cell lung carcinoma. The DNA sequence is TGTGCCTGGAGTGGACAGGTAAGGACTGAAGCTTTCTTT. Its coded protein is CAWSGQVRTEAFF.